This TCR beta chain was recovered during a study of blood T cell repertoires in COVID-19. Profiling relied on immunoSEQ multiplex PCR, and the TCRdb table lists in-frame clones only, not all of them. The table records about 440,000 clones, 87% of them present only once. The germline CDR1 and CDR2 sequences are LGHNT and FRNRAP. V lost 4 bases and J lost 1, with 10 bases in between. The CDR3 contains 14 residues. This clone has only one observation. Sequencing was performed on PBMCs or T cells enriched from blood (not recorded which). The rearrangement joins TRBV12-5 to TRBJ2-5, with D possibly matching TRBD2 (5 bases). This TCR derives from a young woman with acute COVID-19. CDR3 sequence reads: CASGSRLSQETQYF. For the CDR3, the DNA is TGTGCTAGTGGTTCCCGACTATCCCAAGAGACCCAGTACTTC.